These 21 T cell receptor beta chains were sequenced from one sample in a study of blood T cell repertoires in COVID-19. TCRdb's table, derived via immunoSEQ multiplex PCR, lists solely in-frame clones and lacks some. The table has around 340,000 clones, roughly 90% seen once. Sequences were obtained from peripheral blood. These TCRs come from a woman aged 55-75 years with COVID-19, enrolled during active disease.

This clone was seen a few times. The gene calls are TRBV28 and TRBJ1-6, with 7 bases that match TRBD1. V shed 6 bases, J shed 8 bases, and the junction held 10 bases outside the gene matches. There are 15 residues in the CDR3. Germline lookup yields CDR1 MDHEN and CDR2 SYDVKM. This CDR3 is CASSSLGTVDSPLHF. The CDR3 nucleotides read TGTGCCAGCAGCTCCCTAGGGACAGTCGATTCACCCCTCCACTTT.

This clone appeared a single time. The V call is TRBV4-1, the J call TRBJ2-5, with D unresolved. Germline V gene sequence: CDR1 MGHRA, CDR2 YSYEKL. CDR3 length: 15 residues. With 2 bases removed from V and 2 bases from J, the gap between germline ends came to 12 bases. The CDR3 reads CASSQRGPLQETQYF. The CDR3, as DNA: TGCGCCAGCAGCCAACGAGGCCCCCTTCAAGAGACCCAGTACTTC.

In this sample, this clone turned up a few times. The rearrangement joins TRBV11-2 to TRBJ1-1; D is uncertain. Trimming took 5 bases from V and 9 from J, leaving 10 bases between them. CDR3 length: 11 amino acids. CDR1 SGHAT and CDR2 FQNNGV come from the germline V gene. The CDR3 sequence is CASSHFGQAFF. CDR3 in DNA: TGTGCCAGCAGCCATTTTGGCCAAGCTTTCTTT.

The V gene is TRBV19, the J gene TRBJ2-6; D uncertain. This CDR3 has 15 amino acids. The V and J ends lost 3 bases and 0 bases respectively, with 6 bases between them. CDR1 and CDR2 from the germline V gene are LNHDA and SQIVND (reference sequence). The CDR3 sequence is CASSMWPSGANVLTF. The CDR3 nucleotides are TGTGCCAGTAGTATGTGGCCCTCTGGGGCCAACGTCCTGACTTTC.

The chain combines TRBV2 with TRBJ1-5; 8 bases are a match to TRBD1. Germline values: CDR1 SNHLY, CDR2 FYNNEI. The CDR3 covers 12 residues. CDR3 in DNA: TGTGCTCAGGGGGCAGGCAATCAGCCCCAGCATTTT. Translation gives CAQGAGNQPQHF. The full variable domain, completed using reference TRBV2 and TRBJ1-5, is EPEVTQTPSHQVTQMGQEVILRCVPISNHLYFYWYRQILGQKVEFLVSFYNNEISEKSEIFDDQFSVERPDGSNFTLKIRSTKLEDSAMYFCAQGAGNQPQHFGDGTRLSIL.

The rearrangement uses TRBV7-2 and TRBJ2-3, with a tentative D call TRBD2 (5 bases). The germline V gene has CDR1 SGHTA and CDR2 FQGNSA. Between the trimmed V and J ends, which lost 7 bases and 1 base, there was a span of 15 bases. The CDR3 has 15 residues. The CDR3 region has the DNA TGTGCCAGCAACCTAGACGGGGAACGCACAGATACGCAGTATTTT. Its translation is CASNLDGERTDTQYF.

The chain couples TRBV6-5 to TRBJ2-3; 12 bases are a match to TRBD2. Germline-derived CDR1 and CDR2 are MNHEY and SVGAGI. Trimming took 6 bases from V and 4 from J; bases not matched to a gene: 5. The CDR3 extends over 15 amino acids. The CDR3 DNA follows: TGTGCCAGCAGACCTAGCGGGGGGGCTTCAGATACGCAGTATTTT. Protein product: CASRPSGGASDTQYF.

J is TRBJ2-7 and V is TRBV2; 8 nucleotides align to TRBD2. Germline trimming cut 8 bases from V and 0 bases from J; bases unmatched to any gene: 9. Germline V gene sequence: CDR1 SNHLY, CDR2 FYNNEI. The CDR3 covers 15 residues. CDR3 amino acids: CASRNRGGGSYEQYF. CDR3 bases: TGTGCCAGCCGCAATCGGGGGGGAGGCTCCTACGAGCAGTACTTC.

To note about this clone: Other DNA sequences from this sample encode an identical CDR3 as well. The chain joins TRBV6-5 to TRBJ2-7, with 10 positions matching TRBD1. The V gene's germline CDR1 is MNHEY and CDR2 SVGAGI. After removal of 2 bases from V and 1 base from J, the junction contained 2 bases not matched to a gene. The CDR3 consists of 15 residues. The CDR3 DNA sequence: TGTGCCAGCAGTTACCGGGACAGGGGATCCTACGAGCAGTACTTC. This translates into CASSYRDRGSYEQYF.

V gene TRBV2 combines with J gene TRBJ2-6; TRBD2 matches at 7 bases. This CDR3 spans 17 amino acids. CDR1 SNHLY and CDR2 FYNNEI come from the germline V gene. V trimming: 6 bases; J trimming: 0 bases; junction bases outside the gene matches: 8. DNA for the CDR3: TGTGCCAGCAGGTGGAGGGAGGGTAGCTCTGGGGCCAACGTCCTGACTTTC. Translated, it gives CASRWREGSSGANVLTF.

V is TRBV28 and J is TRBJ1-1; maybe TRBD1 (6 bases). The germline V and J ends were trimmed by 6 bases and 5 bases, with 16 bases remaining between them. This CDR3 has 14 amino acids. Germline V gives CDR1 MDHEN, CDR2 SYDVKM. DNA for the CDR3: TGTGCCAGCAGCCTAGCCGGACAGTGGACTGAAGCTTTCTTT. Its protein is CASSLAGQWTEAFF.

The rearrangement uses TRBV3-1 (or the pseudogene TRBV3-2) and TRBJ2-3, with D possibly being TRBD1 (6 bases). The CDR3 loop spans 14 amino acids. Per germline, CDR1 LGHDT and CDR2 YNNKEL (reference sequence). The ends were cut back, 4 bases at V and 1 base at J, with 9 bases in the middle. The CDR3 DNA follows: TGTGCCAGCAGCCTGGACAGCCGCACAGATACGCAGTATTTT. Residues: CASSLDSRTDTQYF.

The rearrangement uses TRBV5-1 and TRBJ1-6; D uncertain. Germline CDR1 and CDR2: SGHRS and YFSETQ. CDR3 length: 13 amino acids. V was pared by 0 bases and J by 6 bases, with 4 bases between. DNA for the CDR3: TGCGCCAGCAGCTTGGGAGGTAATTCACCCCTCCACTTT. Translating gives CASSLGGNSPLHF.

The chain combines TRBV12-5 with TRBJ2-5; 11 positions agree with TRBD2. Germline CDR1 LGHNT, CDR2 FRNRAP. The CDR3 is 16 amino acids. Trimming took 4 bases from V and 3 from J; bases not matched to a gene: 7. The CDR3 is CASGSDSLAGEETQYF. DNA for the CDR3: TGTGCTAGTGGTTCCGATTCACTAGCGGGAGAAGAGACCCAGTACTTC.

The chain joins TRBV28 to TRBJ1-5; no firm D call. This CDR3 has 11 residues. The germline CDR1 and CDR2 sequences are MDHEN and SYDVKM. V was trimmed by 8 bases and J by 5 bases, leaving 7 bases between them. CDR3 sequence (DNA): TGTGCCAGCTCGGACTATCAGCCCCAGCATTTT. Its protein is CASSDYQPQHF.

J is TRBJ1-4 and V is TRBV19; a possible D gene is TRBD1 (5 bases). The ends were cut back, 11 bases at V and 3 bases at J, with 13 bases in the middle. Germline CDR1 is LNHDA and CDR2 is SQIVND (reference sequence). The CDR3 sequence is 13 residues long. The CDR3 region is CAVGGLANEKLFF. The DNA for the CDR3 is TGTGCCGTGGGGGGACTAGCTAATGAAAAACTGTTTTTT.

In regard to this clone: This same CDR3 is encoded by further DNA sequences in the sample. The chain joins TRBV12-3 or TRBV12-4 to TRBJ1-3; TRBD1 aligns across 7 bases. The V and J ends lost 8 bases and 4 bases, in that order; junction bases with no gene match: 2. The CDR3 has 12 residues. The CDR3 region is CASDRAGNTIYF. In DNA form, the CDR3 reads TGTGCCAGCGACAGGGCCGGAAACACCATATATTTT.

The V gene is TRBV6-5, the J gene TRBJ1-4; D possibly corresponds to TRBD1 (5 bases). V was cut by 6 bases and J by 6 bases, with 14 bases left in between. From germline, CDR1 is MNHEY and CDR2 SVGAGI. The CDR3 is 14 amino acids. CDR3 bases: TGTGCCAGCAGGGCATCAGGGTCTGATGAAAAACTGTTTTTT. Residues: CASRASGSDEKLFF.

This chain joins TRBV4-2 and TRBJ2-3, with 9 bases identical to TRBD2. The junction had 0 bases not matched to a gene; V was cut back by 2 bases and J by 3 bases. In germline, CDR1 is LGHNA, CDR2 YNFKEQ. The length of the CDR3 is 14 residues. The CDR3 loop is CASSQTSGTDTQYF. The CDR3 coding sequence is TGTGCCAGCAGCCAAACTAGCGGGACAGATACGCAGTATTTT.

The chain recombines TRBV5-1 with TRBJ1-3; 9 bases line up with TRBD1. The CDR3 length is 17 residues. The V and J ends lost 6 bases and 2 bases, in that order; junction bases with no gene match: 12. Germline V gives CDR1 SGHRS, CDR2 YFSETQ. In DNA, the CDR3 is TGCGCCAGCACGCTAGGGACAGGGCCTACAACTGGAAACACCATATATTTT. As protein: CASTLGTGPTTGNTIYF.

The sample holds one count of this clone. The J gene is TRBJ1-2, the V gene TRBV7-2; no clear D. The CDR3 loop spans 13 amino acids. CDR1 and CDR2 (germline): SGHTA, FQGNSA. Deletions cut 2 bases from V and 10 bases from J, with 14 bases between. CDR3 in amino acids: CASSLHGSADYTF. In DNA, the CDR3 is TGTGCCAGCAGCTTACACGGGTCGGCAGACTACACCTTC.